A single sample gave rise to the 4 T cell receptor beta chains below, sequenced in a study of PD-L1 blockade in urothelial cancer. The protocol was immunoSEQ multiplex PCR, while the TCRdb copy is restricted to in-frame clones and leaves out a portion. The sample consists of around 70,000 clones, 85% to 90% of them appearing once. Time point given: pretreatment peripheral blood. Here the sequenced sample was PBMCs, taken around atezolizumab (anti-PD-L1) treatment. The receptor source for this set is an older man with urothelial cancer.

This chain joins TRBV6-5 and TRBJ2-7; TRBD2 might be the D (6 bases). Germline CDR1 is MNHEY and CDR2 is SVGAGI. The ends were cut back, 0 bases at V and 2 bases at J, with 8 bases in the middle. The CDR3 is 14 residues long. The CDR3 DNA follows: TGTGCCAGCAGTTACTCGCGGGGTCCCTACGAGCAGTACTTC. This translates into CASSYSRGPYEQYF.

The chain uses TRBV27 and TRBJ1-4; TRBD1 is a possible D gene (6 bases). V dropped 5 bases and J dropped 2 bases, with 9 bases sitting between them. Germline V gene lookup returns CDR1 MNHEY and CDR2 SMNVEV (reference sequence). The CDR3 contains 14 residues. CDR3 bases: TGTGCCAGCAGTAGGACAGTCACTAATGAAAAACTGTTTTTT. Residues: CASSRTVTNEKLFF.

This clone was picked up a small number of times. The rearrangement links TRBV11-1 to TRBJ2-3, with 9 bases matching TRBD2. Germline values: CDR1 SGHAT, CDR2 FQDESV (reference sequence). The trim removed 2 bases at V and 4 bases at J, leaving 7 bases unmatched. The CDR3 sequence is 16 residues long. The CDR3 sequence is CASSLIAGEGSDTQYF. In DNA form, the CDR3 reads TGTGCCAGCAGCTTAATAGCGGGAGAGGGTTCAGATACGCAGTATTTT.

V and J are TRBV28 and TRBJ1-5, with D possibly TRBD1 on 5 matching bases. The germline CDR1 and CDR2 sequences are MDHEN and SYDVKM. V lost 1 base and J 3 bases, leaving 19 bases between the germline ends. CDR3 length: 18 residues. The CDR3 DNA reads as TGTGCCAGCAGTTTATACGGCGTGGGGGGTAACCTCAATCAGCCCCAGCATTTT. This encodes CASSLYGVGGNLNQPQHF. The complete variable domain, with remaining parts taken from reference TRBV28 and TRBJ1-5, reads DVKVTQSSRYLVKRTGEKVFLECVQDMDHENMFWYRQDPGLGLRLIYFSYDVKMKEKGDIPEGYSVSREKKERFSLILESASTNQTSMYLCASSLYGVGGNLNQPQHFGDGTRLSIL.